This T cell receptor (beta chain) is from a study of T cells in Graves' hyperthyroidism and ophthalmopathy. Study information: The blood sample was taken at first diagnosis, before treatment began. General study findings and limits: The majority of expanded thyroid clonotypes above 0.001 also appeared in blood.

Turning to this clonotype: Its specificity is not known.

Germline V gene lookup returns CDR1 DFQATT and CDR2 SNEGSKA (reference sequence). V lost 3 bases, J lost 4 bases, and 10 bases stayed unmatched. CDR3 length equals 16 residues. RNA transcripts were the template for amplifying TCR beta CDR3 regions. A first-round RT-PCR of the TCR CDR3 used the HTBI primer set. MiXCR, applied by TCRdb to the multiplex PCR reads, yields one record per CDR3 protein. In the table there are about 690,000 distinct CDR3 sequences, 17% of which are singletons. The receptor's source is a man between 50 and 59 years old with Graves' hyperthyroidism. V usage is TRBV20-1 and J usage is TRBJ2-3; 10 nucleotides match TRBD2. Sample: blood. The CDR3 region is CSARISGRPLPDTQYF. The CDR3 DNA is TGCAGTGCTAGGATTAGCGGGAGGCCACTCCCAGATACGCAGTATTTT.